The text below deals with one T cell receptor beta chain. Its antigen is unknown. It has no much larger one-base neighbor in the sample; base qualities were not kept. V is trimmed back by 1 base and J by 3 bases, and the junction contains 0 bases that no gene match accounts for. The CDR3 starts with the cysteine, ends with the phenylalanine, and has 15 residues. Here the CDR3 DNA is all that survives: 45 bases in frame from base 1. Based on the germline V gene, the CDR1 and CDR2 sequences are MDHEN and SYDVKM. The library relied on the immunoSEQ multiplex PCR assay. For the multiplex PCR, a mixture combining 60 forward primers for TCR Vbeta segments and 13 reverse primers for TCR Jbeta segments was used. The CDR3 region of rearranged TCR beta genes was amplified from genomic DNA with a multiplex PCR assay. On the Illumina HiSeq System, the amplified TCR beta libraries were sequenced as 87-base-pair reads. Per the original workflow: A later analysis counted around 72 million unique TCR beta chains across the 650 to 700 repertoires, and some 11 million of these chains were shared by at least two donors. To remove PCR and sequencing errors, raw reads were error-corrected and collapsed into unique sequences using a nearest-neighbor algorithm that merged closely related sequences. Alignment of CDR3 sequences to IMGT reference sequences was used to assign V, D and J gene segments. Each retained sequence needed at least a six-nucleotide match to both a V gene segment and a J gene segment. Rearrangements were classified as productive when the CDR3 lacked stop codons and remained in frame with V and J, and all other rearrangements were classified as non-productive. Following IMGT convention, CDR3 was defined as the stretch from the second conserved V-encoded cysteine up to the conserved J-encoded phenylalanine. The earlier analysis of 550 to 650 of the donors excluded any sequence lacking an unambiguous match to a single V gene segment. An earlier analysis of a few hundred of the donors called V segments functional above 56.7% productive rearrangements and segregating when the between-donor standard deviation exceeded 5%. A statistical classification framework was developed to diagnose cytomegalovirus status using the catalog of TCR beta chain sequences. V and J gene assignment, in a later analysis, came from comparing TCR nucleotide sequences with IMGT/GENE-DB human TR gene sequences. The TCRdist pipeline was used in a later analysis to assign CDR3 sequences and most-parsimonious VDJ recombination scenarios. In a later analysis, each TCR beta chain was defined by its CDR3 amino acid sequence together with its V-gene family, and reads lacking a unique V-gene family were excluded. As a way to deal with suspected cross-contamination and a sequencing artifact, a later analysis dropped 450 to 600 nucleotide sequences that were highly shared and had low generation probability. In a later analysis, a clonal expansion index for each public chain was calculated from normalized within-repertoire ranks of inferred template counts. A later analysis computed generation probabilities with a VDJ recombination model fitted to out-of-frame rearrangements, and checked the results against IGoR. A later analysis scored TCR-TCR, TCR-HLA and TCR-CMV co-occurrence with hypergeometric tests, applying a repertoire-size bias correction to TCR pairs. False discovery rates were estimated in a later analysis by permuting HLA or CMV assignments 20 times. A later analysis grouped co-occurring TCRs with DBSCAN, adding TCRdist sequence similarity when clustering within HLA-allele-positive subsets. For co-occurrence clustering, repertoires with fewer than 30,000 or more than 120,000 public chains were excluded, along with 5 or 6 repertoires with anomalous nucleotide sharing. Drawn from immuneACCESS, this table holds only the in-frame rearrangements with V and J called that TCRdb kept. Clones are partly lost; checked studies trace under half to an unresolved V gene and leave the rest unexplained. The V and J calls and clone size are taken from that table; D and trimming were inferred from the DNA. A total of around 120,000 clones appear in this sample, 65% to 90% of them only once. Jointly, the top ten make up 1% to 1.5% of the sample.

This entry is derived from a study of cytomegalovirus exposure and HLA in healthy donors (TCRdb year 2017). Regarding the research as a whole: In an earlier analysis of approximately 640 of the donors, 250 to 300 Gb of sequence data and 90 million to 130 million unique TCR beta sequences from about 179 million T cells were reported. A later analysis re-examined previously published TCR beta repertoires from just over 650 donors and added high-resolution HLA genotyping to investigate patterns of TCR occurrence. The study used immunosequencing to profile the T cell repertoires of some 600 subjects and linked those repertoires to cytomegalovirus serostatus. Of the 300 to 500 genotyped donors, 70% to 90% were placed in the genetic ancestry cluster associated with self-reported Caucasian donors. In an earlier analysis of a few hundred of the donors, high-throughput TCR beta sequencing was used to judge whether each TCR beta V gene segment behaved as functional or pseudogenic. Across 300 to 400 genotyped donors of the cohort, an average of approximately 240,000 unique TCR beta nucleotide sequences per donor were sequenced, and around 19% of those sequences were non-productive. Donor age, sex, ethnicity and CMV serostatus were compiled together with the repertoire data. The aim of the study was to test whether cataloging public T cell receptors could identify signatures of past pathogen exposure. Typing coverage differed by locus: A, B, C, DRB1 and DQB1 were typed in about 620-640 donors, DQA1 in 522, DPA1 in 600 to 610, and DPB1 in just under 490. Because of strong linkage in the cohort, roughly five DR-DQ haplotypes were treated as single units for association and clustering. Every discovery cohort repertoire had been produced on one sequencing platform. To predict cytomegalovirus infection status, the study combined high-throughput TCR immunosequencing, statistical association of individual TCRs with disease status, and machine learning. In the later analysis, no new phenotypic data were used to find candidate immune exposures; instead, reliance was placed on TCR beta sequences and their occurrence across donors. HLA typing included class I and class II loci at four-digit resolution. In addition to the first cohort of about 650 subjects, a separate validation cohort of over 90 different subjects was used. An early release that covered about 600 HLA-typed donors contained approximately 300 gigabases of sequencing data and tens of millions of unique TCR sequences. Genome-wide SNP genotypes for about 60% of the 666 donors were used in a later genetic analysis, which treated that subset as a discovery cohort. Findings and caveats that apply to the study as a whole: In the study, roughly 160 TCR beta chains were listed as associated with cytomegalovirus. Linkage disequilibrium might explain the correlated functional status among segregating V segments, but an unknown experimental factor could not be excluded. Several of the top co-occurrence clusters appeared to be linked to parvovirus B19, influenza, CMV and Epstein-Barr virus, according to a later analysis. A later analysis found that HLA-associated TCR beta chains were more clonally expanded and had lower generation probabilities than equally common non-associated chains. The classifier was reported to diagnose cytomegalovirus status with high specificity and sensitivity in both the original cohort and the validation cohort. Because counts were too low, some 17 rarely observed V segments, including chromosome 9 orphons, were left out of the earlier analysis of 500 to 750 of the donors. Most TCR sequences were observed very rarely across donors, whereas some public TCRs were present in many individuals. The only immune exposure information available for the cohort was CMV serostatus. A later analysis found that most CMV-associated TCR beta chains appeared HLA-restricted, with HLA associations seemingly driven largely by CMV exposure. According to the authors, the approach could potentially be generalized to other disease states and immunological phenotypes. At a false discovery rate of 0.05, a later analysis linked some 18,000 TCR beta sequences to specific HLA alleles. The 87-base-pair reads could not distinguish some IMGT-functional V segments, including TRBV6-2 and TRBV6-3, so those segments were excluded. Broadly in line with IMGT annotations, most TCR beta V segments showed up in productive rearrangements about 87% or about 30% of the time in an earlier analysis of 450 to 600 of the donors. A cluster of highly shared sequence variants was judged likely to represent a technical artifact of the sequencing pipeline. Only TCR beta chains were sequenced in this cohort, and the absence of alpha or paired-chain data limited detectable features. According to a later genetic analysis, donors in an Asian-associated ancestry cluster had fewer N-insertions in productive TCRs than the roughly 670-donor mean. Sequencing depth was assumed to be roughly uniform across donors in the presence/absence analyses, though that assumption may not hold. A few of the identified cytomegalovirus-associated TCR beta chains were confirmed in vitro to be specific for cytomegalovirus antigens. A further reported finding was that TCR beta sequences accurately predicted the HLA-A and HLA-B alleles for most subjects in the first cohort. Because some donors lacked HLA typing at each locus, the association tests relied only on the typed subset. V-gene and J-gene trimming of TCR beta chains was associated with a missense DCLRE1C variant in a later genetic analysis, and the association was replicated in an independent cohort. When HLA alleles, especially DR and DQ, strongly co-occurred, TCR associations were difficult to assign to individual alleles. In a later analysis, TCR association rates were found to vary across HLA loci, with the most associated TCRs seen for DRB1 alleles and the fewest for HLA-C alleles.

In total, 630 or so healthy bone marrow donors made up the cohort. Cohort members were all nominally healthy when sampled, although unrecorded immune exposures were likely present. The donor was CMV seronegative and belonged to the group of 380 or so seronegative cohort members. Each donor provided a peripheral blood sample, and peripheral blood mononuclear cells were used for TCR beta sequencing. Genomic DNA was extracted from the blood cell samples with the Qiagen DNeasy Blood Extraction Kit. The TCR comes from a girl aged 2-15 years in good health and CMV-seronegative. The sequenced material came from PBMCs. This chain joins TRBV28 to TRBJ2-5; a stretch of 12 junction bases matches TRBD2. The CDR3 in this case is CASSLSSGREETQYF. The DNA reads TGTGCCAGCAGTTTATCTAGCGGGAGGGAAGAGACCCAGTACTTC.